A single sample is the source of the 18 T cell receptor beta chains below, sequenced in a study of graft-versus-host responses after intestinal transplantation. The repertoire was sequenced with immunoSEQ multiplex PCR; TCRdb's copy has only in-frame clones and lacks some. The sample lists more than 90,000 clones, 90% to 95% occurring once. Their target antigens are unknown. The specimen comprised unstimulated CD8+ T cells sorted from spleen or lymph node cells, sampled before intestinal transplant. All receptors derive from a human donor who received an intestinal transplant.

This rearrangement joins TRBV7-9 to TRBJ2-7; D ambiguous. Germline loops: CDR1 SEHNR, CDR2 FQNEAQ (reference sequence). The length of the CDR3 is 13 residues. The V gene lost 1 base and the J gene lost 7 bases, with 11 bases spanning the gap. The chain's CDR3 is CASSLGFGWEQYF. As DNA, the CDR3 is TGTGCCAGCAGCTTAGGCTTCGGTTGGGAGCAGTACTTC.

The V call is TRBV6-5, the J call TRBJ1-2; tentative D call: TRBD1 (6 bases). With 4 bases removed from V and 4 bases from J, the gap between germline ends came to 19 bases. The germline V gene encodes CDR1 MNHEY and CDR2 SVGAGI. The CDR3 consists of 16 residues. The CDR3 coding sequence is TGTGCCAGCAGTTCGACAAACAGGGAGCCCACCTATGGCTACACCTTC. Translating it yields CASSSTNREPTYGYTF.

The genes are TRBV4-2 and TRBJ1-2; D is undetermined. V was pared by 0 bases and J by 6 bases, with 8 bases between. CDR3 length equals 13 residues. In germline, CDR1 is LGHNA, CDR2 YNFKEQ. CDR3 sequence reads: CASSQDLPDGYTF. Here the CDR3 DNA reads TGTGCCAGCAGCCAAGATTTACCGGATGGCTACACCTTC.

The chain combines TRBV7-9 with TRBJ1-3, with TRBD1 identical over 7 bases. The V and J ends lost 4 bases and 8 bases, in that order; junction bases with no gene match: 8. Germline loops: CDR1 SEHNR, CDR2 FQNEAQ (reference sequence). The CDR3 totals 14 residues. This CDR3 reads CASSYTGALDTIYF. The CDR3 DNA is TGTGCCAGCAGCTACACAGGGGCACTGGACACCATATATTTT.

This clone was recorded once. The V call is TRBV4-3, the J call TRBJ2-7; D is perhaps TRBD1 (6 bases). The CDR3 covers 15 residues. The germline V and J ends were trimmed by 0 bases and 1 base, with 10 bases remaining between them. Per germline, CDR1 LGHNA and CDR2 YSLEER. As DNA, the CDR3 is TGCGCCAGCAGCCAAGAAACAGGGCTGTCCTACGAGCAGTACTTC. It yields the protein CASSQETGLSYEQYF.

The chain uses TRBV9 and TRBJ1-2; a weak D match, TRBD1 (5 bases). Germline CDR1 reads SGDLS; CDR2 reads YYNGEE. CDR3 length: 15 amino acids. Trimming pared 0 bases from V and 3 bases from J, leaving 12 bases between. The CDR3 protein is CASSVGQGRDYGYTF. DNA of the CDR3: TGTGCCAGCAGCGTAGGTCAGGGTAGGGACTATGGCTACACCTTC.

This chain links TRBV19 with TRBJ1-4; D not resolved. The CDR3 sequence is 10 residues long. Germline CDR1 reads LNHDA; CDR2 reads SQIVND (reference sequence). The V and J ends lost 10 bases and 5 bases respectively, with 5 bases between them. The CDR3 DNA follows: TGTGCCACCCTGAATGAAAAACTGTTTTTT. Protein sequence: CATLNEKLFF.

This clone has only one observation. This rearrangement joins TRBV15 to TRBJ1-5, with 7 bases matching TRBD1. This CDR3 contains 17 residues. J was trimmed by 6 bases and V by 0 bases; bases with no gene match: 11. The germline gives CDR1 LNHNV, CDR2 YYDKDF (reference sequence). The CDR3 sequence is CATSRDRPGGFGQPQHF. The CDR3 nucleotides are TGTGCCACCAGCAGAGATCGGCCAGGGGGTTTCGGTCAGCCCCAGCATTTT. The variable domain in full, completed from reference TRBV15 and TRBJ1-5, reads DAMVIQNPRYQVTQFGKPVTLSCSQTLNHNVMYWYQQKSSQAPKLLFHYYDKDFNNEADTPDNFQSRRPNTSFCFLDIRSPGLGDTAMYLCATSRDRPGGFGQPQHFGDGTRLSIL.

In its sample, this clone was seen once. The gene calls are TRBV27 and TRBJ1-2, with a possible D match to TRBD1 (5 bases). V lost 4 bases to trimming and J lost 2 bases, with 11 bases between them. The CDR3 extends over 14 amino acids. Germline values: CDR1 MNHEY, CDR2 SMNVEV (reference sequence). The CDR3 DNA reads as TGTGCCAGCAGTTGGGGGGTCCCCAACTATGGCTACACCTTC. It codes for CASSWGVPNYGYTF.

This chain connects TRBV21-1 to TRBJ1-2. TRBV21-1 is marked as a pseudogene. The CDR3 covers 17 residues. DNA of the CDR3: TGTGCCAGCACCTCGCCGGGGGGGGAAAGAGCTAACTATGGCTACACCTTC. As protein: CASTSPGGERANYGYTF.

This clone was seen just once. The gene calls are TRBV21-1 and TRBJ2-7; the tabulated D call, TRBD2, remains unverified against the DNA. TRBV21-1 is a documented pseudogene. The CDR3 length is 16 residues. CDR3 residues: CASSTEPGTSSYEQYF. In DNA, the CDR3 is TGTGCCAGCAGCACTGAACCCGGGACTAGCTCCTACGAGCAGTACTTC.

V is TRBV19 and J is TRBJ2-2; D is unclear. The V end was cut by 3 bases, the J end by 2 bases, with 10 bases between. The CDR3 extends over 15 amino acids. Per germline, CDR1 LNHDA and CDR2 SQIVND (reference sequence). CDR3 DNA sequence: TGTGCCAGTAGTATGGTACAGACCAACACCGGGGAGCTGTTTTTT. Translating gives CASSMVQTNTGELFF.

The CDR3 bases are TGTGCCAGCACCCCAGCGGGGACTAGCACAGATACGCAGTATTTT. This sequence encodes CASTPAGTSTDTQYF. The chain combines TRBV2 with TRBJ2-3, with 7 bases matching TRBD2. Per germline, CDR1 SNHLY and CDR2 FYNNEI. V dropped 7 bases and J dropped 0; count of bases not matched to a gene: 7. The CDR3 consists of 15 residues.

V is TRBV6-1 and J is TRBJ2-2; D unclear. CDR3 size: 14 residues. The germline CDR1 and CDR2 sequences are MNHNS and SASEGT. With 2 bases removed from V and 3 bases from J, the gap between germline ends came to 7 bases. This CDR3 reads CASSESVYTGELFF. CDR3 nucleotides: TGTGCCAGCAGTGAATCAGTGTACACCGGGGAGCTGTTTTTT.

The chain employs TRBV7-9 and TRBJ2-1, with a weak D call TRBD1 (6 bases). Germline CDR1 is SEHNR and CDR2 is FQNEAQ (reference sequence). V lost 8 bases, J lost 5 bases, and 13 bases lay in between. The CDR3 has 13 amino acids. The CDR3 region is CASSGQSHNEQFF. The CDR3 DNA reads TGTGCCAGCTCCGGACAGAGCCACAATGAGCAGTTCTTC. Filled out from reference TRBV7-9 and TRBJ2-1, the complete variable domain reads DTGVSQNPRHKITKRGQNVTFRCDPISEHNRLYWYRQTLGQGPEFLTYFQNEAQLEKSRLLSDRFSAERPKGSFSTLEIQRTEQGDSAMYLCASSGQSHNEQFFGPGTRLTVL.

This clone was recorded once. The chain recombines TRBV29-1 with TRBJ2-5; 11 nucleotides match TRBD1. The germline V gene has CDR1 SQVTM and CDR2 ANQGSEA. J lost 4 bases, V lost 6 bases, and 13 bases had no gene match. This CDR3 has 16 amino acids. This CDR3 is CSVRGDRGASGETQYF. CDR3 in DNA: TGCAGCGTACGCGGGGACAGGGGGGCTTCAGGAGAGACCCAGTACTTC. Drawing the rest from reference TRBV29-1 and TRBJ2-5, the complete variable domain is SAVISQKPSRDICQRGTSLTIQCQVDSQVTMMFWYRQQPGQSLTLIATANQGSEATYESGFVIDKFPISRPNLTFSTLTVSNMSPEDSSIYLCSVRGDRGASGETQYFGPGTRLLVL.

The chain links TRBV4-1 to TRBJ2-1; TRBD2 agrees at 7 bases. The J segment lost 3 bases and the V segment lost 0 bases, leaving 5 bases of the junction unmatched. The CDR3 runs 16 residues. Looked up from germline, CDR1 is MGHRA and CDR2 is YSYEKL. This CDR3 reads CASSQERGSIYNEQFF. The CDR3 DNA reads as TGCGCCAGCAGCCAAGAGCGCGGGAGTATCTACAATGAGCAGTTCTTC.

The chain has TRBV27 and TRBJ2-7; D perhaps matches TRBD2 (6 bases). There are 14 residues in the CDR3. Germline loops: CDR1 MNHEY, CDR2 SMNVEV (reference sequence). V dropped 2 bases and J dropped 6 bases, with 14 bases sitting between them. The CDR3 DNA is TGTGCCAGCAGTTTAGGAGGGCGCGCCCCCGAGCAGTACTTC. It encodes CASSLGGRAPEQYF.